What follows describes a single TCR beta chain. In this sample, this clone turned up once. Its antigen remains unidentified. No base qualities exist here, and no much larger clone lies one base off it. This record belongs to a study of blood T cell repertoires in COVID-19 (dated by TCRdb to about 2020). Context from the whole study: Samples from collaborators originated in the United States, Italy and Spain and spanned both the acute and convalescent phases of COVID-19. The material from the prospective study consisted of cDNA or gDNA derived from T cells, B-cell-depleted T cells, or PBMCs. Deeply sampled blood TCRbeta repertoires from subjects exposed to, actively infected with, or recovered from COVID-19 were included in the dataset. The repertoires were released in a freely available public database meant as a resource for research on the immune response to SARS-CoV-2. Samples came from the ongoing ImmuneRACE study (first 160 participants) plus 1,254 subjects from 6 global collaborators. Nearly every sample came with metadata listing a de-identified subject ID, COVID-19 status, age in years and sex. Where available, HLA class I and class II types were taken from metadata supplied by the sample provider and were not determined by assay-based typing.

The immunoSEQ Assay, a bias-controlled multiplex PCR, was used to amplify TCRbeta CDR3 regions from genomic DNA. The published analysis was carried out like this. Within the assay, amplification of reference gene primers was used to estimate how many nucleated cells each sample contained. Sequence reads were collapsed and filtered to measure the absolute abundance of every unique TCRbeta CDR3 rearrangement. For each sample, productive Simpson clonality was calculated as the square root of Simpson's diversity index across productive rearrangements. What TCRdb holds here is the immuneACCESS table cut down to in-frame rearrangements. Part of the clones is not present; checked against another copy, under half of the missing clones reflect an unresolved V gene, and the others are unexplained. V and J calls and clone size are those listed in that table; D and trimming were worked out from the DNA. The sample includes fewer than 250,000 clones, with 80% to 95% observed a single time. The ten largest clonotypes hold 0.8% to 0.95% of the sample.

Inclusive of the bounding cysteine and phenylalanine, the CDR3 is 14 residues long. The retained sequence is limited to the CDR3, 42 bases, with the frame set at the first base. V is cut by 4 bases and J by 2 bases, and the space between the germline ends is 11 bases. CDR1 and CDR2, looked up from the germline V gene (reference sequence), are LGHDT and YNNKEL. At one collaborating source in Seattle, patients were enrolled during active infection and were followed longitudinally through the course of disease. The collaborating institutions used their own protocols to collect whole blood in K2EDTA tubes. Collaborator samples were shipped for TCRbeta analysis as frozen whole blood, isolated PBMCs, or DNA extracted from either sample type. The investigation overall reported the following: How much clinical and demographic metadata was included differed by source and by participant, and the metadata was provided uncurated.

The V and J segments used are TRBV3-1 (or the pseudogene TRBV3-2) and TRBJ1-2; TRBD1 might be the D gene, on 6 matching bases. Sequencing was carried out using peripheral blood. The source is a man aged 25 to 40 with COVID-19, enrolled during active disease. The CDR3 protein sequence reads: CASSLGQTNYGYTF. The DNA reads TGTGCCAGCAGCCTTGGACAGACCAACTATGGCTACACCTTC.